This T cell receptor beta chain originates from a study of cytomegalovirus exposure and HLA in healthy donors. The length of the CDR3 is 15 residues. Trimming at V came to 6 bases and at J to 4 bases, leaving 7 bases not matched to a gene. Germline CDR1 is MNHNS and CDR2 is SASEGT. The PCR used 60 Vbeta and 13 Jbeta primers. The table came from immunoSEQ multiplex PCR; TCRdb's copy has only in-frame clones and leaves some out. Here the sample spans 110,000 to 150,000 clones, 70% to 85% being singletons. V is TRBV6-1 and J is TRBJ2-1, with 9 bases that match TRBD1. The receptor comes from a male donor in good health and CMV-seronegative. The sequencing sample was made of PBMCs. DNA for the CDR3: TGTGCCAGCAGACAACAGGGGGCCCCTTACAATGAGCAGTTCTTC. This codes for CASRQQGAPYNEQFF.